The rows below give T cell receptor beta chains drawn from one sample of a study of vaccination effects on CD4 cells after COVID-19. Antigen specificity for these receptors is unknown. The assay was immunoSEQ multiplex PCR, and TCRdb's table has in-frame clones only and misses some. The sample lists around 62,000 clones; about 74% were seen once. This sample comprised CD4+ T cells from PBMCs cultured without peptide, obtained after COVID-19 vaccination. The source of these receptors is a human donor who received a COVID-19 vaccine. The conserved cysteine and the conserved F or W are not part of the CDR3 here. The order of the fields is clone size, V gene, CDR3 protein. Only part of the rows carry a size: once, few, many, or a class if the clone is expanded.

size: .
V: TRBV12-3/TRBV12-4
CDR3: ASREQGRETQY

size: .
V: TRBV2
CDR3: ASTGQNNQPQH

size: .
V: TRBV7-2
CDR3: ASSLRLADTQY

size: once
V: TRBV7-3
CDR3: ASSFRLNTGELF

size: once
V: TRBV6-5
CDR3: ASRLAGGHYGYT

size: .
V: TRBV7-9
CDR3: ASSLRGGSENTGELF

size: .
V: TRBV24-1
CDR3: ATSDPRTGGETQY

size: .
V: TRBV6-5
CDR3: ASSVDRGQYNEQF

size: once
V: TRBV7-9
CDR3: ASSVQGGTEAF

size: few
V: TRBV19
CDR3: ASRGGKTKNIQY

size: .
V: TRBV2
CDR3: ASRLQRTEAF

size: once
V: TRBV10-3
CDR3: AISQGGETQY

size: .
V: TRBV30
CDR3: AWSRGRIETQY

size: .
V: TRBV25-1
CDR3: ASSVQGVYGYT

size: .
V: TRBV2
CDR3: ASSQSRNTEAF

size: .
V: TRBV18
CDR3: ASSPPLGTAMNEQF

size: .
V: TRBV28
CDR3: ASSYGGNMNTEAF

size: .
V: TRBV5-1
CDR3: ASSEGGHTGELF

size: .
V: TRBV10-2
CDR3: ASRGGLAGGSRSNEQF

size: .
V: TRBV24-1
CDR3: ATSERNRGFGETQY